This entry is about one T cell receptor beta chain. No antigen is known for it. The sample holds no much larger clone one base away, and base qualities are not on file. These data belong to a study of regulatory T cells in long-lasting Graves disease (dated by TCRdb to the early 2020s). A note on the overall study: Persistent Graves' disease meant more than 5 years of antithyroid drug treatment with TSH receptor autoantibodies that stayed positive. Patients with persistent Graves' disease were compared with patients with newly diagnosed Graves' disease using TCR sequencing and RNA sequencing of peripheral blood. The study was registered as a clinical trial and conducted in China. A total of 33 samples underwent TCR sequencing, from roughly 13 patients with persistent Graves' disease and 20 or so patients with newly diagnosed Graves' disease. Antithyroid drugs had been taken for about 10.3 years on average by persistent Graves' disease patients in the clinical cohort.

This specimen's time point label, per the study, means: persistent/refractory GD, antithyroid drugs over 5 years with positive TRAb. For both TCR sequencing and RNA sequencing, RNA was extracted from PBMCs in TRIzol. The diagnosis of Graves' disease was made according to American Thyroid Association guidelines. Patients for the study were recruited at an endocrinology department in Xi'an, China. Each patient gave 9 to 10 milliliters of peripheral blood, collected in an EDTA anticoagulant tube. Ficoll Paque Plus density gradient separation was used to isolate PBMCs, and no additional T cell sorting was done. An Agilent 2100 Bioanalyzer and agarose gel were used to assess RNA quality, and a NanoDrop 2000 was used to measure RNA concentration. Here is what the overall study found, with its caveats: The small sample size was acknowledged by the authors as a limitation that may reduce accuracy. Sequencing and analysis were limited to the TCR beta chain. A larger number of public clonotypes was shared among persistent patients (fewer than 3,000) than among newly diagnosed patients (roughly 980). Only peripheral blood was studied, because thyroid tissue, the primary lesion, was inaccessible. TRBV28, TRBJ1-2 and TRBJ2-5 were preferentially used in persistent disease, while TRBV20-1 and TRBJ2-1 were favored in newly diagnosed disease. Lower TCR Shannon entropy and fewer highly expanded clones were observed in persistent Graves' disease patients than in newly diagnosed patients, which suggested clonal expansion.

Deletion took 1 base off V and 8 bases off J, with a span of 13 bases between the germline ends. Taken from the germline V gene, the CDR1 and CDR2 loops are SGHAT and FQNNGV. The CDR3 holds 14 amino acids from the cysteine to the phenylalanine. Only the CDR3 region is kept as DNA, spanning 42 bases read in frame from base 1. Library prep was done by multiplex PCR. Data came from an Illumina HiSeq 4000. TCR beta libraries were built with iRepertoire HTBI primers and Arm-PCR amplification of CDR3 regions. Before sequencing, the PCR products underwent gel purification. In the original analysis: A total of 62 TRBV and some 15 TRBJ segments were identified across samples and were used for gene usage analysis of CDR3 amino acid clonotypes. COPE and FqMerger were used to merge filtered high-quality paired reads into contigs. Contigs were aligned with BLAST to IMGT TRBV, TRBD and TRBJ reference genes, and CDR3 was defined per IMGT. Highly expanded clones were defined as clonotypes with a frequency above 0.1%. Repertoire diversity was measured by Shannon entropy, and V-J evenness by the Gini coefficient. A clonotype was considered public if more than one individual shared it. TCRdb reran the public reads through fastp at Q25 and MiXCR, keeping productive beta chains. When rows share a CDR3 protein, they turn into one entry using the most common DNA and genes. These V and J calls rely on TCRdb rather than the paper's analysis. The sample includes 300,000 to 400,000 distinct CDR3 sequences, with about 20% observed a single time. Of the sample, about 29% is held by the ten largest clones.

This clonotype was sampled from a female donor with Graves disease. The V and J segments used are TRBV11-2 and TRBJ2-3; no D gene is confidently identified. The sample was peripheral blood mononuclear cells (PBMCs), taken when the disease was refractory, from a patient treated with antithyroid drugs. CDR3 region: CASSLGRASVTQYF. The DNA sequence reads TGTGCCAGCAGCTTAGGCCGAGCTTCGGTTACGCAGTATTTT.